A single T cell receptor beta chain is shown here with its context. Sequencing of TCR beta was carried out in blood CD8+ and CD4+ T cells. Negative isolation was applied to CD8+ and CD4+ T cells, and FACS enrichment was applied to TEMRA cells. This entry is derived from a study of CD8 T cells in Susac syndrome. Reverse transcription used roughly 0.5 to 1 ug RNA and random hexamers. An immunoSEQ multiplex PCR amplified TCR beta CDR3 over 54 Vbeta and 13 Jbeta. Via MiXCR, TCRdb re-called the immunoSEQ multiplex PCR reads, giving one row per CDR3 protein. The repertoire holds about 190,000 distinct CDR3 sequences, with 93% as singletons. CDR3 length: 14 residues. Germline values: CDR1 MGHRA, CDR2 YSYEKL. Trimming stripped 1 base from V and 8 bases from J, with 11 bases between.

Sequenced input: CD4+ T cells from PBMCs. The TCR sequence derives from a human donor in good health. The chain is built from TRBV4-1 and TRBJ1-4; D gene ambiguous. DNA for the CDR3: TGCGCCAGCAGCCAAGTGAGGGAGTACGAAAAACTGTTTTTT. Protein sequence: CASSQVREYEKLFF.